These T cell receptor beta chains were read from a single sample in a study of human T cells and chemical hapten exposure. TCRdb reanalysed the RACE reads using MiXCR and keeps one entry per CDR3 protein. The sample gives about 300,000 distinct CDR3 sequences, 4.5% to 7% of which show up once; about 8.2% is in the top ten. Source: whole blood, taken in connection with sensitization to the hapten diphenylcyclopropenone (DPC). Receptor source: a woman under 30 with alopecia areata. Some clones in this sample may be carry-over from other donors' samples. CDR3s include the opening cysteine and the closing phenylalanine or tryptophan. The D gene is left open where the match is weak. A clone size is listed for some rows: how often the clone was seen (once, few, many), or a class if it is expanded.

TRBV28	TRBJ2-5	.	.	CASSLPTGQETQYF	TGTGCCAGCAGCCTACCGACCGGGCAAGAGACCCAGTACTTC
TRBV20-1	TRBJ2-1	TRBD2	few	CSASGGTKPLYNEQFF	TGCAGTGCTAGCGGCGGGACTAAACCACTCTACAATGAGCAGTTCTTC
TRBV25-1	TRBJ1-4	.	few	CASSDPRAGFNEKLFF	TGTGCCAGCAGTGATCCCAGGGCGGGGTTCAATGAAAAACTGTTTTTT
TRBV27	TRBJ2-7	.	many	CASSLVGETLGSYEQYF	TGTGCCAGCAGTCTCGTGGGCGAGACACTCGGCTCCTACGAGCAGTACTTC
TRBV7-9	TRBJ1-1	.	.	CASTEEERTEAFF	TGTGCCAGCACCGAGGAAGAGCGGACTGAAGCTTTCTTT
TRBV20-1	TRBJ1-1	.	many	CSDRMGGRGNTEAFF	TGCAGTGATAGGATGGGGGGCCGGGGGAACACTGAAGCTTTCTTT
TRBV20-1	TRBJ2-2	.	.	CSVSRGRRLAGNTGELFF	TGCAGTGTCAGCAGGGGCAGGAGGTTGGCGGGGAACACCGGGGAGCTGTTTTTT
TRBV12-3/TRBV12-4	TRBJ1-2	TRBD1	.	CASSLQGAQQEGYTF	TGTGCCAGCAGTTTGCAGGGGGCACAACAAGAGGGCTACACCTTC
TRBV20-1	TRBJ1-2	.	few	CSARVPLLNYGYTF	TGCAGTGCTAGAGTCCCCCTACTTAACTATGGCTACACCTTC
TRBV7-9	TRBJ2-5	TRBD1	many	CASSSGTGGKETQYF	TGTGCCAGCAGCTCTGGGACAGGGGGAAAAGAGACCCAGTACTTC
TRBV18	TRBJ2-7	.	many	CASSPRDGQVYEQYF	TGTGCCAGCTCACCGAGGGACGGTCAAGTTTACGAGCAGTACTTC
TRBV18	TRBJ2-2	.	.	CASSTRNTGELFF	TGTGCCAGCTCAACCAGAAACACCGGGGAGCTGTTTTTT
TRBV12-3/TRBV12-4	TRBJ2-7	.	few	CASSLSRGWQYF	TGTGCCAGCAGTTTATCCAGGGGATGGCAGTACTTC
TRBV3-1	TRBJ1-2	TRBD1	many	CASRGTDYGYTF	TGTGCCAGCAGGGGGACAGACTATGGCTACACCTTC
TRBV5-1	TRBJ2-1	.	few	CASSLIGSGWSYNEQFF	TGCGCCAGCAGCTTGATAGGGTCAGGCTGGTCCTACAATGAGCAGTTCTTC
TRBV11-2	TRBJ1-1	.	many	CASSLSYTEAFF	TGTGCCAGCAGCTTATCGTACACTGAAGCTTTCTTT
TRBV6-6	TRBJ1-1	TRBD1	.	CASTTTGGSWTEAFF	TGTGCCAGCACTACGACAGGGGGCTCGTGGACTGAAGCTTTCTTT
TRBV20-1	TRBJ1-1	.	many	CSARDTEAFF	TGCAGTGCTAGGGACACTGAAGCTTTCTTT
TRBV7-2	TRBJ1-2	.	.	CASYQPGAQGYTF	TGTGCCAGCTACCAGCCAGGGGCACAGGGCTACACCTTC
TRBV6-1	TRBJ2-3	TRBD1	.	CASSELTGGSTDTQYF	TGTGCCAGCAGTGAATTGACAGGGGGAAGCACAGATACGCAGTATTTT
TRBV6-5	TRBJ1-1	TRBD1	.	CASSRRQGYLPLEAFF	TGTGCCAGCAGTCGCAGACAGGGCTACTTACCCCTTGAAGCTTTCTTT
TRBV5-4	TRBJ2-2	TRBD2	many	CASSLAGGSGGLGTGELFF	TGTGCCAGCAGCTTGGCCGGGGGTAGCGGGGGCCTTGGCACCGGGGAGCTGTTTTTT
TRBV3-1	TRBJ1-2	.	.	CASRGAPNYGYTF	TGTGCCAGCAGGGGCGCACCTAACTATGGCTACACCTTC
TRBV12-3/TRBV12-4	TRBJ1-5	TRBD1	.	CASRRGTAHQPQHF	TGTGCCAGCAGGAGAGGGACAGCCCATCAGCCCCAGCATTTT
TRBV12-5	TRBJ1-1	.	.	CASRLGNTEAFF	TGTGCTAGTCGATTAGGGAACACTGAAGCTTTCTTT
TRBV10-3	TRBJ2-3	.	many	CATTARVPSSDTQYF	TGTGCCACCACTGCACGGGTACCATCCTCAGATACGCAGTATTTT
TRBV12-3/TRBV12-4	TRBJ1-4	.	.	CASSFPYEKLFF	TGTGCCAGCAGTTTTCCGTATGAAAAACTGTTTTTT
TRBV7-9	TRBJ2-7	.	many	CASSISTYEQYF	TGTGCCAGCAGCATCAGTACCTACGAGCAGTACTTC
TRBV28	TRBJ1-5	.	.	CASSPTQRNQPQHF	TGTGCCAGCAGTCCAACACAGAGAAATCAGCCCCAGCATTTT
TRBV14	TRBJ2-2	TRBD1	.	CASSRLRTGHTGELFF	TGTGCCAGCAGCAGGCTTAGGACAGGACACACCGGGGAGCTGTTTTTT
TRBV6-2/TRBV6-3	TRBJ2-7	.	many	CASKNGLSYEQYF	TGTGCCAGCAAAAACGGGCTCTCCTACGAGCAGTACTTC
TRBV27	TRBJ2-3	.	few	CASSLQYRFTTDTQYF	TGTGCCAGCAGTTTACAGTACAGGTTTACGACAGATACGCAGTATTTT
TRBV21-1	TRBJ1-5	.	.	CASSKGQQEPGQPQHF	TGTGCCAGCAGCAAAGGGCAGCAGGAGCCTGGGCAGCCCCAGCATTTT
TRBV3-1	TRBJ2-2	TRBD1	.	CASSHLLGQGTGELFF	TGTGCCAGCAGCCATTTACTGGGACAGGGGACCGGGGAGCTGTTTTTT
TRBV6-2/TRBV6-3	TRBJ1-1	.	few	CASSSTYRVAAFF	TGTGCCAGCAGCTCGACTTACAGGGTAGCAGCTTTCTTT
TRBV4-3	TRBJ1-6	.	many	CASSTGNNSPLHF	TGCGCCAGCTCAACGGGAAATAATTCACCCCTCCACTTT
TRBV3-1	TRBJ1-2	.	many	CASSQDEEGSYTF	TGTGCCAGCAGCCAAGATGAGGAGGGTAGCTACACCTTC
TRBV4-3	TRBJ2-1	TRBD2	many	CASSRLAGDNNEQFF	TGCGCCAGCAGCCGACTAGCGGGGGACAACAATGAGCAGTTCTTC
TRBV11-2	TRBJ1-2	.	few	CASSLVETGYGYTF	TGTGCCAGCAGCTTAGTTGAGACGGGCTATGGCTACACCTTC
TRBV14	TRBJ2-7	TRBD2	.	CASSYHDGGVYEQYF	TGTGCCAGCAGCTACCACGACGGGGGGGTTTACGAGCAGTACTTC
TRBV7-2	TRBJ1-1	.	few	CASIPGHQNTEAFF	TGTGCCAGCATCCCGGGACACCAAAACACTGAAGCTTTCTTT
TRBV28	TRBJ2-7	TRBD1	many	CASQRATNRGNYEQYF	TGTGCCAGCCAACGGGCCACCAACAGGGGAAACTACGAGCAGTACTTC
TRBV18	TRBJ1-1	.	few	CASSPPLAWNTEAFF	TGTGCCAGCTCACCACCGCTGGCCTGGAACACTGAAGCTTTCTTT
TRBV10-3	TRBJ2-7	TRBD2	few	CAIRPSGGHSYEQYF	TGTGCCATCAGACCTAGCGGGGGGCACTCCTACGAGCAGTACTTC
TRBV6-5	TRBJ2-7	.	few	CAACPSPSPSSYEQYF	TGTGCCGCATGTCCCTCTCCGTCCCCAAGCTCCTACGAGCAGTACTTC
TRBV5-1	TRBJ1-2	.	few	CASSGTGRGNYGYTF	TGCGCCAGCAGCGGAACAGGGAGAGGGAACTATGGCTACACCTTC
TRBV4-2	TRBJ2-5	TRBD2	many	CASSQDTGLAEETQYF	TGTGCCAGCAGCCAAGATACGGGACTAGCGGAAGAGACCCAGTACTTC
TRBV7-2	TRBJ2-3	.	few	CASSQLRAGDTQYF	TGTGCCAGCAGCCAGTTGAGGGCAGGGGATACGCAGTATTTT
TRBV2	TRBJ1-5	.	few	CASSAETGNQPQHF	TGTGCCAGCAGTGCAGAGACGGGAAATCAGCCCCAGCATTTT
TRBV13	TRBJ2-7	.	many	CASRQGGGAREQYF	TGTGCCAGCAGGCAAGGTGGGGGGGCGAGGGAGCAGTACTTC